What follows are 12 T cell receptor beta chains derived from one specimen sequenced in a study of blood T cell repertoires in COVID-19. Sequenced by immunoSEQ multiplex PCR; TCRdb stores in-frame clones only, minus some. The sample shows 150,000 or so clones, around 80% of them seen only once. The specimen sequenced was PBMCs or T cells enriched from blood (not recorded which). These receptors came from a man between 45 and 60 years old who had recovered from COVID-19.

Remarks on this clone: Distinct nucleotide sequences in the sample also encode this CDR3. The chain uses TRBV18 and TRBJ2-1; no clear D. This CDR3 has 15 residues. V was pared by 1 base and J by 0 bases, with 7 bases between. CDR1 is KGHSH and CDR2 is LQKENI in the germline V gene. This CDR3 is CASSPLRSSYNEQFF. CDR3 nucleotides: TGTGCCAGCTCACCACTTCGGAGCTCCTACAATGAGCAGTTCTTC.

The chain combines TRBV5-4 with TRBJ2-3; 8 nucleotides agree with TRBD2. CDR3 length: 16 amino acids. Looked up from germline, CDR1 is SGHNT and CDR2 is YYREEE (reference sequence). V was clipped by 2 bases and J by 5 bases; unmatched bases: 10. The CDR3: CASSFDPGGLRDTQYF. CDR3 nucleotide sequence: TGTGCCAGCAGCTTTGATCCGGGGGGGCTGCGAGATACGCAGTATTTT.

This chain links TRBV5-1 with TRBJ2-3, with 9 bases lining up with TRBD2. This CDR3 is 16 amino acids long. In germline, CDR1 is SGHRS, CDR2 YFSETQ. Trimming cost V 0 bases and J 3 bases; bases outside gene matches: 5. CDR3 in amino acids: CASSLVGGGATDTQYF. The CDR3 coding sequence is TGCGCCAGCAGCTTGGTTGGCGGGGGGGCGACAGATACGCAGTATTTT. Using reference TRBV5-1 and TRBJ2-3 for the parts outside the CDR3, the full variable domain is KAGVTQTPRYLIKTRGQQVTLSCSPISGHRSVSWYQQTPGQGLQFLFEYFSETQRNKGNFPGRFSGRQFSNSRSEMNVSTLELGDSALYLCASSLVGGGATDTQYFGPGTRLTVL.

This clone appeared once. The chain joins TRBV11-2 to TRBJ1-3; maybe TRBD1 (5 bases). V was clipped by 0 bases and J by 5 bases, with 20 bases between them. This CDR3 is built from 18 residues. Germline CDR1 is SGHAT and CDR2 is FQNNGV. The CDR3 nucleotides are TGTGCCAGCAGCTTAGAAGGGACCGGGGGTTCCGGTAGAAACACCATATATTTT. The encoded protein is CASSLEGTGGSGRNTIYF.

This clone was picked up one time. The rearrangement links TRBV29-1 to TRBJ2-1; 10 nucleotides agree with TRBD1. CDR3 length: 16 amino acids. Germline CDR1 reads SQVTM; CDR2 reads ANQGSEA. Germline trimming cut 1 base from V and 5 bases from J; bases unmatched to any gene: 8. CDR3 sequence: CSVEVLDRGLNNEQFF. In nucleotides, the CDR3 is TGCAGCGTTGAAGTCCTTGACAGGGGGCTAAACAATGAGCAGTTCTTC.

This rearrangement joins TRBV4-1 to TRBJ2-7, with D unclear. V was shortened by 3 bases and J by 2 bases, with 20 bases between the two germline ends. Germline V lookup: CDR1 MGHRA, CDR2 YSYEKL. This CDR3 comprises 17 residues. CDR3 sequence reads: CASSQPQTQLNPYEQYF. CDR3 coding DNA: TGCGCCAGCAGCCAGCCCCAGACACAGCTTAATCCCTACGAGCAGTACTTC.

The chain combines TRBV11-2 with TRBJ2-5; 8 bases fit TRBD1. The CDR3 consists of 15 residues. Germline V gene data show CDR1 as SGHAT and CDR2 as FQNNGV. The V gene end was trimmed by 0 bases and the J gene end by 1 base; junction bases not matched to a gene: 1. The CDR3 here is CASSLEGQAQETQYF. CDR3 coding DNA: TGTGCCAGCAGCTTAGAGGGACAGGCCCAAGAGACCCAGTACTTC. The entire variable domain, with the rest obtained from reference TRBV11-2 and TRBJ2-5, is as follows: EAGVAQSPRYKIIEKRQSVAFWCNPISGHATLYWYQQILGQGPKLLIQFQNNGVVDDSQLPKDRFSAERLKGVDSTLKIQPAKLEDSAVYLCASSLEGQAQETQYFGPGTRLLVL.

V is TRBV11-2 and J is TRBJ2-1, with D possibly being TRBD2 (5 bases). Germline loops: CDR1 SGHAT, CDR2 FQNNGV. The length of the CDR3 is 14 residues. V was cut by 5 bases and J by 0 bases, with 8 bases left in between. CDR3 residues: CASSGGGSYNEQFF. In DNA form, the CDR3 reads TGTGCCAGCAGCGGAGGAGGCTCCTACAATGAGCAGTTCTTC.

V gene TRBV7-9 combines with J gene TRBJ1-3; D is uncertain. Trimming cost V 0 bases and J 4 bases, with 4 bases left between them. CDR1 is SEHNR and CDR2 is FQNEAQ in the germline V gene (reference sequence). The CDR3 runs to 13 residues. The CDR3 coding sequence is TGTGCCAGCAGCTTAGCTCAGGGAAACACCATATATTTT. Translation: CASSLAQGNTIYF.

V usage is TRBV12-3 or TRBV12-4 and J usage is TRBJ1-6; no reliable D call. V was pared by 1 base and J by 7 bases, with 5 bases between. This CDR3 comprises 13 residues. The CDR3 sequence is CASSLGRNSPLHF. CDR3 nucleotides: TGTGCCAGCAGTTTAGGCAGGAATTCACCCCTCCACTTT.

The chain recombines TRBV25-1 with TRBJ2-5; D is ambiguous. From germline, CDR1 is MGHDK and CDR2 SYGVNS. This CDR3 comprises 15 residues. Trimming took off 2 bases at V and 1 base at J, with 11 bases between the two ends. The CDR3 DNA sequence: TGTGCCAGCAGTGAAACCGGTCAGGCCCAAGAGACCCAGTACTTC. Amino acid sequence: CASSETGQAQETQYF.

This clone was seen just once. V usage is TRBV6-5 and J usage is TRBJ2-1; maybe TRBD2 (6 bases). Germline V gene data show CDR1 as MNHEY and CDR2 as SVGAGI. The CDR3 length is 15 residues. Trimming took off 6 bases at V and 7 bases at J, with 19 bases between the two ends. The CDR3 coding sequence is TGTGCCAGCAGGGTGGGGACTCAAGATTATAATGAGCAGTTCTTC. The encoded protein is CASRVGTQDYNEQFF.